The table lists the clone carrying this T cell receptor (beta chain) with many counts. The CDR3 is 14 amino acids. V trimming: 7 bases; J trimming: 4 bases; junction bases outside the gene matches: 8. Regions amplified from RNA transcripts were the TCR beta CDR3 regions. The TCR CDR3 was amplified in a first-round RT-PCR using the HTBI primer set. TCRdb re-analysed the multiplex PCR reads in MiXCR, keeping a single row per CDR3 protein. The sample yields some 510,000 distinct CDR3 sequences, less than 25% seen once. This record belongs to a study of T cells in Graves' hyperthyroidism and ophthalmopathy.

The clonotype comes from a man aged 18 to 30 with Graves' hyperthyroidism. The chain couples TRBV12-3 or TRBV12-4 to TRBJ1-1, with 8 bases aligning to TRBD1. Sequencing was done on a sample of blood. The CDR3 nucleotides read TGTGCCAGCAAGCGGACAGGGCTGAGCACTGAAGCTTTCTTT. It yields the protein CASKRTGLSTEAFF.